These 19 T cell receptor beta chains were sequenced from one sample in a study of prognosis after radiotherapy for stage I lung cancer. Using two-round multiplex PCR, the authors amplified TCR beta CDR3 from genomic DNA. Primers were specific to each TRBV and TRBJ gene in first-round PCR. Via MiXCR, TCRdb re-called the multiplex PCR reads, giving one row per CDR3 protein. The data contain 25,000 to 35,000 distinct CDR3 sequences, around half of them singletons. The sample here was PBMCs, taken before or after stereotactic body radiation therapy (not recorded which). The receptors derive from a donor aged 50 or older with non-small cell lung cancer.

Points on this clonotype: A junction boundary mismatches the germline segment, possibly from a read error. The J gene is TRBJ2-3, the V gene TRBV5-1; weak D call: TRBD1 (5 bases). The CDR3 is 15 residues long. CDR1 SGHRS and CDR2 YFSETQ come from the germline V gene. In DNA, the CDR3 is TGCTCCAGCAGCTTGCTAGGGGTTGGGGCAGATACGCAGTATTTT. This gives the protein CSSSLLGVGADTQYF.

V usage is TRBV12-3 or TRBV12-4 and J usage is TRBJ2-7, with 9 positions matching TRBD1. The junction had 15 bases not matched to a gene; V was cut back by 2 bases and J by 4 bases. The CDR3 covers 18 residues. CDR3 sequence reads: CASSLTRTGASSIYEQYF. CDR3 nucleotide sequence: TGTGCCAGCAGTTTAACCCGGACAGGGGCATCTTCGATTTACGAGCAGTACTTC.

This clonotype has at least ten counts. This sequence joins TRBV5-5 and TRBJ1-4; D ambiguous. Germline V gene lookup returns CDR1 SGHKS and CDR2 YYEKEE (reference sequence). This CDR3 has 13 amino acids. V lost 0 bases and J 5 bases, leaving 5 bases between the germline ends. CDR3 loop: CASSLAQNEKLFF. The DNA for the CDR3 is TGTGCCAGCAGCTTGGCACAGAATGAAAAACTGTTTTTT.

V usage is TRBV4-2 and J usage is TRBJ1-2, with 7 bases fitting TRBD1. The germline CDR1 and CDR2 sequences are LGHNA and YNFKEQ. The V gene end was trimmed by 0 bases and the J gene end by 8 bases; junction bases not matched to a gene: 9. This CDR3 is built from 15 residues. The CDR3 DNA reads TGTGCCAGCAGCCAAGACCTGACAGGGTTTGGCGGCTACACCTTC. Translation: CASSQDLTGFGGYTF.

About this clonotype itself: It is likely a read error: a sequence one base away is far more abundant. This sequence joins TRBV6-4 and TRBJ2-7; D perhaps matches TRBD1 (5 bases). The CDR3 runs to 16 residues. CDR1 MRHNA and CDR2 SNTAGT come from the germline V gene. CDR3 nucleotides: TGTGCCAGCAGTTACTCCGATATTGAACAGGTGAACGAGCAGTACTTC. It encodes CASSYSDIEQVNEQYF.

The V gene is TRBV20-1, the J gene TRBJ2-3; 8 bases map to TRBD2. The V segment lost 7 bases and the J segment 6 bases; nucleotides outside the gene matches: 12. The length of the CDR3 is 14 residues. Germline CDR1 is DFQATT and CDR2 is SNEGSKA (reference sequence). CDR3 region: CSDQAGASSDTQYF. The DNA for the CDR3 is TGCAGTGACCAAGCGGGAGCAAGCTCGGATACGCAGTATTTT.

The genes are TRBV18 and TRBJ2-7, with D hard to call. The CDR3 is 12 amino acids. CDR1 is KGHSH and CDR2 is LQKENI in the germline V gene. V was pared by 6 bases and J by 6 bases, with 12 bases between. CDR3 sequence: CASSQSRGEQYF. For the CDR3, the DNA is TGTGCCAGCTCCCAAAGCCGAGGCGAGCAGTACTTC.

About this clonotype: This sequence is one base from a far larger clone and is likely a read error. The chain recombines TRBV7-7 with TRBJ1-5; the D gene is possibly TRBD1 (5 bases). There are 13 residues in the CDR3. From germline, CDR1 is SSHAT and CDR2 FNYEAQ (reference sequence). The CDR3 spells CASRRDRNQPQHF. The CDR3 DNA sequence: TGTGCTAGCAGACGGGACCGTAATCAGCCCCAGCATTTT.

In its sample, this clonotype is medium-sized (0.01 to 0.1%). The chain links TRBV7-2 to TRBJ2-1; no clear D. There are 11 residues in the CDR3. With 5 bases removed from V and 9 bases from J, the gap between germline ends came to 8 bases. Germline lookup yields CDR1 SGHTA and CDR2 FQGNSA. The CDR3 DNA sequence: TGTGCCAGCAGCCCGTGGGGTGAGCAGTTCTTC. This encodes CASSPWGEQFF.

This clonotype was recorded at least ten times. The V gene is TRBV19, the J gene TRBJ1-1; 11 bases match TRBD1. Germline CDR1 LNHDA, CDR2 SQIVND (reference sequence). Trimming at V came to 6 bases and at J to 1 base, leaving 7 bases not matched to a gene. The CDR3 extends over 16 amino acids. The CDR3 loop is CASRKGQGGSNTEAFF. The DNA for the CDR3 is TGTGCCAGTAGAAAGGGACAGGGGGGATCGAACACTGAAGCTTTCTTT.

This chain joins TRBV7-9 and TRBJ1-5, with 9 bases lining up with TRBD1. Germline V lookup: CDR1 SEHNR, CDR2 FQNEAQ (reference sequence). CDR3 size: 15 residues. The junction had 5 bases not matched to a gene; V was cut back by 3 bases and J by 5 bases. The CDR3 loop reads CASSFGGQGDQPQHF. CDR3 coding DNA: TGTGCCAGCAGCTTTGGGGGACAGGGAGATCAGCCCCAGCATTTT.

As for this clonotype: A read error may produce the germline difference seen at one junction end. The DNA of the CDR3 is TGTGCCAGCAGAACAGGTCCGGGACGTCCCTTCGAGCGGTACTTC. Translation: CASRTGPGRPFERYF. The rearrangement uses TRBV28 and TRBJ2-7; D possibly matches TRBD1 or TRBD2 (5 bases each). The germline V gene has CDR1 MDHEN and CDR2 SYDVKM. This CDR3 spans 15 amino acids. Full variable domain (rest looked up from reference TRBV28 and TRBJ2-7): DVKVTQSSRYLVKRTGEKVFLECVQDMDHENMFWYRQDPGLGLRLIYFSYDVKMKEKGDIPEGYSVSREKKERFSLILESASTNQTSMYLCASRTGPGRPFERYFGPGTRLTVT.

On this clonotype: Only one base separates this from a far larger clonotype, so it likely reflects a read error. The CDR3: CASSNHGQAGCGYTF. For the CDR3, the DNA is TGTGCCAGCAGCAACCATGGACAGGCAGGCTGTGGCTACACCTTC. The chain links TRBV7-9 to TRBJ1-2; 7 positions agree with TRBD1. CDR3 length: 15 residues. Germline trimming cut 5 bases from V and 7 bases from J; bases unmatched to any gene: 13. Germline CDR1 reads SEHNR; CDR2 reads FQNEAQ (reference sequence).

The V call is TRBV11-3, the J call TRBJ2-2; D is uncertain. Germline values: CDR1 SGHNT, CDR2 YENEEA. Trimming cost V 5 bases and J 1 base, with 14 bases left between them. This CDR3 comprises 16 residues. The CDR3 reads CASSPALTQNTGELFF. The CDR3 bases are TGTGCCAGCAGCCCCGCCTTGACACAGAACACCGGGGAGCTGTTTTTT.

This clonotype was detected ten times or more. The V call is TRBV7-2, the J call TRBJ2-7, with unresolved D. Germline CDR1 reads SGHTA; CDR2 reads FQGNSA. V was cut by 1 base and J by 3 bases, with 10 bases left in between. CDR3 length: 14 residues. The CDR3 bases are TGTGCCAGCAGCTTAGGGGGTCGAGGCTACGAGCAGTACTTC. It codes for CASSLGGRGYEQYF.

This chain links TRBV20-1 with TRBJ2-1; a possible D gene is TRBD2 (6 bases). The V end was cut by 6 bases, the J end by 0 bases, with 18 bases between. This CDR3 has 16 residues. CDR1 DFQATT and CDR2 SNEGSKA come from the germline V gene (reference sequence). CDR3 in amino acids: CSATTRDSISYNEQFF. In DNA, the CDR3 is TGCAGTGCGACGACCCGGGACTCCATCTCCTACAATGAGCAGTTCTTC.

In the case of this clonotype: One end of the junction fails to match germline, which may point to a read error. The chain uses TRBV5-5 and TRBJ1-4; 9 bases map to TRBD1. Germline V lookup: CDR1 SGHKS, CDR2 YYEKEE (reference sequence). The CDR3 totals 15 residues. This CDR3 is CASSSGTGLAEKLVF. CDR3 DNA sequence: TGTGCCAGCAGCTCCGGGACAGGGCTGGCTGAAAAACTGGTTTTT.

This clonotype was seen ten or more times. The CDR3 loop is CASSQRLFNPERRNTEAFF. Here the CDR3 DNA reads TGCGCCAGCAGCCAGAGACTGTTTAATCCCGAACGGAGGAACACTGAAGCTTTCTTT. The rearrangement links TRBV4-3 to TRBJ1-1; D gene unclear. Germline V gene lookup returns CDR1 LGHNA and CDR2 YSLEER. This CDR3 contains 19 residues. With 3 bases removed from V and 1 base from J, the gap between germline ends came to 24 bases.

Concerning this clonotype itself: A far larger clone is only one base removed, so a read error is likely. The chain has TRBV6-5 and TRBJ2-6; no definite D call. Germline V gene sequence: CDR1 MNHEY, CDR2 SVGAGI. CDR3 length equals 17 residues. The CDR3 here is CASSLAGSNSGVNVLTF. The CDR3 region has the DNA TGTGCCAGCTCCCTTGCAGGATCGAACTCTGGGGTCAACGTCCTGACTTTC.